The 12 T cell receptor beta chains reported below all come from one sample, sequenced in a study of OX40 agonist ivuxolimab in advanced cancers. Data came from immunoSEQ multiplex PCR; TCRdb stores just in-frame clones and leaves some out. The sample holds tens of thousands of clones; 88% are singletons and the top ten take approximately 0.43%. This specimen was CD4+ or CD8+ T cells sorted from blood, taken in a trial of the OX40 agonist ivuxolimab. These receptors were obtained from an adult with an advanced solid tumor such as melanoma, head and neck, liver or kidney cancer.

CDR3 protein: CASSLERGAQYF. CDR3 DNA sequence: TGTGCCAGCAGCTTAGAACGGGGAGCGCAGTATTTT. The chain recombines TRBV7-9 with TRBJ2-3; possible D gene TRBD2, 5 bases. With 1 base removed from V and 10 bases from J, the gap between germline ends came to 9 bases. CDR3 length: 12 amino acids. In germline, CDR1 is SEHNR, CDR2 FQNEAQ (reference sequence).

J is TRBJ2-7 and V is TRBV7-9; D may correspond to TRBD1 or TRBD2 (5 bases each). The germline V gene has CDR1 SEHNR and CDR2 FQNEAQ (reference sequence). The CDR3 runs to 14 residues. Trimming cost V 1 base and J 7 bases, with 14 bases left between them. The CDR3 DNA is TGTGCCAGCAGCTTAGTAGGGACCGCGGAGGAGCAGTACTTC. It codes for CASSLVGTAEEQYF.

J is TRBJ2-7 and V is TRBV27; the D gene is possibly TRBD1 (5 bases). Germline V gene lookup returns CDR1 MNHEY and CDR2 SMNVEV (reference sequence). The V end lost 4 bases, the J end lost 6 bases, and 22 bases lay between the germline ends. The CDR3 covers 16 residues. This CDR3 is CASSSIGRGSPSEQYF. Here the CDR3 DNA reads TGTGCCAGCAGTTCCATCGGAAGGGGATCCCCTAGCGAGCAGTACTTC.

Only one count was recorded for this clone. The chain has TRBV19 and TRBJ1-5; 8 nucleotides match TRBD1. V shed 8 bases and J 2 bases; nucleotides not matched to a gene: 5. Germline V CDR1 and CDR2: LNHDA, SQIVND (reference sequence). The CDR3 is made up of 14 amino acids. The CDR3 region is CASSTGAGNQPQHF. As DNA, the CDR3 is TGTGCCAGTTCGACAGGGGCCGGCAATCAGCCCCAGCATTTT. The full variable domain, completed using reference TRBV19 and TRBJ1-5, is DGGITQSPKYLFRKEGQNVTLSCEQNLNHDAMYWYRQDPGQGLRLIYYSQIVNDFQKGDIAEGYSVSREKKESFPLTVTSAQKNPTAFYLCASSTGAGNQPQHFGDGTRLSIL.

The chain has TRBV7-2 and TRBJ2-7; D is unresolved. The CDR3 extends over 13 amino acids. Trimming took off 10 bases at V and 3 bases at J, with 16 bases between the two ends. The V gene's germline CDR1 is SGHTA and CDR2 FQGNSA. CDR3 DNA sequence: TGTGCCACCGCGGTCACCCCCCGCTACGAGCAGTACTTC. Its translation is CATAVTPRYEQYF.

The chain couples TRBV5-6 to TRBJ2-7; the D gene could be TRBD1 or TRBD2 (5 bases each). This CDR3 has 17 residues. Looked up from germline, CDR1 is SGHDT and CDR2 is YYEEEE. V shed 1 base and J shed 2 bases, with 19 bases lying between them. CDR3 coding DNA: TGTGCCAGCAGCTTGAAAAAGGGTGGTGGGACCACCTACGAGCAGTACTTC. Its protein is CASSLKKGGGTTYEQYF.

The chain has TRBV10-2 and TRBJ1-4, with D uncertain. V lost 8 bases and J 2 bases, leaving 18 bases between the germline ends. This CDR3 has 16 residues. From germline, CDR1 is WSHSY and CDR2 SAAADI. CDR3 coding DNA: TGCGCCAGCTGGTCGTCATCGGAGGGTACTAATGAAAAACTGTTTTTT. Protein: CASWSSSEGTNEKLFF.

V usage is TRBV4-2 and J usage is TRBJ2-2, with 11 bases lining up with TRBD1. The V and J ends lost 4 bases and 5 bases, in that order; junction bases with no gene match: 6. CDR3 size: 16 residues. Germline CDR1 reads LGHNA; CDR2 reads YNFKEQ. CDR3 in amino acids: CASSPSGDRGTGELFF. The CDR3 nucleotides read TGTGCCAGCAGCCCCTCTGGGGACAGGGGGACCGGGGAGCTGTTTTTT.

The V gene is TRBV9, the J gene TRBJ2-7; 9 bases fit TRBD1. V shed 4 bases and J 2 bases; nucleotides not matched to a gene: 10. This CDR3 comprises 16 residues. CDR1 and CDR2 (germline): SGDLS, YYNGEE. CDR3 bases: TGTGCCAGCAGCCCCGGACAGGGGTTGGGAGCCTACGAGCAGTACTTC. This translates into CASSPGQGLGAYEQYF.

This clone appeared once. This chain joins TRBV4-1 and TRBJ1-4; D unresolved. V was trimmed by 0 bases and J by 4 bases, leaving 12 bases between them. The CDR3 loop spans 16 amino acids. Germline V CDR1 and CDR2: MGHRA, YSYEKL. CDR3 region: CASSQDQTVYNEKLFF. Written as DNA, the CDR3 is TGCGCCAGCAGCCAAGATCAAACAGTTTATAATGAAAAACTGTTTTTT.

The chain combines TRBV6-5 with TRBJ1-2; TRBD1 might be the D (5 bases). The CDR3 contains 13 residues. In germline, CDR1 is MNHEY, CDR2 SVGAGI. Trimming took off 6 bases at V and 8 bases at J, with 16 bases between the two ends. CDR3 sequence reads: CASSPGGATGYTF. CDR3 DNA: TGTGCCAGCAGCCCCGGCGGGGCGACGGGCTACACCTTC.

The V call is TRBV6-5, the J call TRBJ1-1; a weak D match, TRBD1 (6 bases). The V and J ends lost 1 base and 0 bases respectively, with 12 bases between them. The V gene's germline CDR1 is MNHEY and CDR2 SVGAGI. This CDR3 has 16 residues. This CDR3 is CASSYLPTGMNTEAFF. CDR3 DNA: TGTGCCAGCAGTTACTTACCCACAGGGATGAACACTGAAGCTTTCTTT.